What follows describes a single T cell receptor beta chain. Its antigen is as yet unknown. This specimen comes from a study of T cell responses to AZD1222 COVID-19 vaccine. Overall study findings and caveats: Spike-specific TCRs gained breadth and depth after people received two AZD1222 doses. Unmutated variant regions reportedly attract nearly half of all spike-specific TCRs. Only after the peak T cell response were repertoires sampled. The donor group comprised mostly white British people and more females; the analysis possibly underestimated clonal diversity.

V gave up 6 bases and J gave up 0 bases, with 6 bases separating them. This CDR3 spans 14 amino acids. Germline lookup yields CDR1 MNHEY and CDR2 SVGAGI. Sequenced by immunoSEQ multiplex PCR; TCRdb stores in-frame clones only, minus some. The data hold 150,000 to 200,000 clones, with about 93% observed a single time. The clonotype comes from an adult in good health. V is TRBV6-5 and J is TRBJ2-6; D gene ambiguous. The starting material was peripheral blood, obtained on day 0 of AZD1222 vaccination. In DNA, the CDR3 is TGTGCCAGCAGGGCCGTCTCTGGGGCCAACGTCCTGACTTTC. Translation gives CASRAVSGANVLTF.